This T cell receptor (beta chain) was identified during a study of OX40 agonist ivuxolimab in advanced cancers. Baseline was the first blood sampling point, followed by cycle 4 day 1 and cycle 7 day 1. Study findings and constraints: Some of the nonresponding patients also showed low levels of normalized T-cell clonal expansion.

Produced via immunoSEQ multiplex PCR; TCRdb's table is partial and in-frame only. This sample has just over 40,000 clones, with about 88% found just once. In regard to this clone: The antigen is not known.

The V gene's germline CDR1 is MGHRA and CDR2 YSYEKL. The CDR3 is 16 residues long. V lost 1 base to trimming and J lost 8 bases; unmatched junction nucleotides: 9. Sample: CD4+ or CD8+ T cells sorted from blood, taken in a trial of the OX40 agonist ivuxolimab. The TCR sequence derives from an adult with an advanced solid tumor such as melanoma, head and neck, liver or kidney cancer. The chain carries TRBV4-1 and TRBJ2-1; 9 nucleotides align to TRBD2. In DNA form, the CDR3 reads TGCGCCAGCAGCCAAGTTGGAGCGGGAGGTATTTATGAGCAGTTCTTC. This translates into CASSQVGAGGIYEQFF.